Listed below are T cell receptor beta chains from one sample, sequenced in a study of blood T cell repertoires in COVID-19. The protocol was immunoSEQ multiplex PCR, while the TCRdb copy is restricted to in-frame clones and leaves out a portion. The repertoire has tens of thousands of clones, 75% to 85% of them found once; the top ten carry over 15%. Sequencing was carried out using peripheral blood. The receptors were sampled from a woman over 75 with acute or convalescent COVID-19. CDR3s include the opening cysteine and the closing phenylalanine or tryptophan. The D gene is left open where the match is weak. Clone size is not always given. Where it is, it says once, few, many or a class for expanded clones.

CDR3,DNA,J,V,D,size
CASSFSGSETQYF,TGTGCCAGCAGCTTCAGCGGGAGCGAGACCCAGTACTTC,TRBJ2-5,TRBV11-2,TRBD2,-
CSVDSQGSYGYTF,TGCAGCGTTGACAGTCAGGGGAGCTATGGCTACACCTTC,TRBJ1-2,TRBV29-1,-,-
CASSRDSYSNQPQHF,TGTGCCAGCAGCCGGGACAGCTATAGCAATCAGCCCCAGCATTTT,TRBJ1-5,TRBV6-5,TRBD1,-
CASRGGLAVQETQYF,TGTGCCAGCAGGGGCGGGCTAGCGGTCCAAGAGACCCAGTACTTC,TRBJ2-5,TRBV11-2,TRBD2,-
CASSPRLAGGGEQYF,TGTGCCAGCAGCCCCCGACTAGCGGGAGGGGGCGAGCAGTACTTC,TRBJ2-7,TRBV11-2,TRBD2,-
CASSLETSGSGEQFF,TGCGCCAGCAGCTTGGAGACTAGCGGGAGTGGTGAGCAGTTCTTC,TRBJ2-1,TRBV5-1,TRBD2,-
CASSAKTEGSYGYTF,TGTGCCAGTAGTGCAAAGACAGAAGGATCCTATGGCTACACCTTC,TRBJ1-2,TRBV19,-,few
CASSFGRTAYYGYTF,TGTGCCAGCAGCTTCGGGAGGACTGCTTACTATGGCTACACCTTC,TRBJ1-2,TRBV7-2,-,-
CASREAGVKNIQYF,TGTGCCAGCAGAGAAGCGGGAGTCAAAAACATTCAGTACTTC,TRBJ2-4,TRBV6-1,TRBD2,-
CASSRGTGVTDTQYF,TGTGCCAGCAGCCGAGGGACAGGGGTAACAGATACGCAGTATTTT,TRBJ2-3,TRBV11-3,TRBD1,-
CASSLVASSYEQYF,TGCGCCAGCAGCTTGGTTGCGTCCTCCTACGAGCAGTACTTC,TRBJ2-7,TRBV5-1,-,-
CASKGNRRASTDTQYF,TGTGCCAGTAAGGGGAACAGGAGAGCTAGCACAGATACGCAGTATTTT,TRBJ2-3,TRBV27,-,once
CASREKHNEQFF,TGTGCCAGCAGGGAAAAGCACAATGAGCAGTTCTTC,TRBJ2-1,TRBV2,-,-
CASSVNPGQNQPQHF,TGTGCCAGTAGTGTAAATCCGGGACAGAATCAGCCCCAGCATTTT,TRBJ1-5,TRBV19,TRBD1,few
CASTPRDSNSPLHF,TGTGCCAGCACCCCTAGGGACAGTAATTCACCCCTCCACTTT,TRBJ1-6,TRBV27,TRBD1,few
CASSGQLMNEQFF,TGTGCCAGCAGCGGACAGTTGATGAATGAGCAGTTCTTC,TRBJ2-1,TRBV6-5,-,-
CASSLMGHEQYF,TGTGCCAGCAGCTTAATGGGCCACGAGCAGTACTTC,TRBJ2-7,TRBV7-3,-,-
CASSNPHGQEGRYEQYF,TGTGCCAGCAGCAATCCCCACGGACAGGAAGGGCGCTACGAGCAGTACTTC,TRBJ2-7,TRBV7-2,TRBD1,few
CASSLQGDQPQHF,TGTGCCAGCAGTCTACAGGGCGATCAGCCCCAGCATTTT,TRBJ1-5,TRBV12-3/TRBV12-4,-,-
CASSPLAGGSETQYF,TGTGCCAGCTCACCCCTAGCGGGGGGGTCAGAGACCCAGTACTTC,TRBJ2-5,TRBV18,TRBD2,-
CASSLRDRSYEQYF,TGCGCCAGCAGCCTCCGGGACAGATCCTACGAGCAGTACTTC,TRBJ2-7,TRBV4-1,TRBD1,-
CASSLGLLATEQYF,TGTGCCAGCAGTTTAGGGCTACTAGCGACCGAGCAGTACTTC,TRBJ2-7,TRBV27,TRBD2,-
CASSSPRGTSGVSATDTQYF,TGCGCCAGCAGCTCGCCCAGGGGGACTAGCGGGGTTTCGGCCACAGATACGCAGTATTTT,TRBJ2-3,TRBV5-1,TRBD2,-
CASSLAAGYAQYF,TGTGCCAGCAGCTTAGCTGCGGGGTACGCGCAGTATTTT,TRBJ2-3,TRBV7-9,-,once
CASSQGGTGVQPQHF,TGCGCCAGCAGCCAAGGTGGGACAGGGGTACAGCCCCAGCATTTT,TRBJ1-5,TRBV4-1,TRBD1,-
CSGLWRGGNEKLFF,TGCAGCGGGCTATGGCGGGGAGGTAATGAAAAACTGTTTTTT,TRBJ1-4,TRBV29-1,-,few
CASSLLIRERQETQYF,TGTGCCAGCAGCTTACTAATACGGGAGAGGCAAGAGACCCAGTACTTC,TRBJ2-5,TRBV5-6,-,-
CSVESVSYEQYF,TGCAGCGTTGAATCAGTCTCCTACGAGCAGTACTTC,TRBJ2-7,TRBV29-1,-,-
CASSSAGGPRNEQFF,TGTGCCAGCAGCTCCGCGGGAGGGCCAAGAAATGAGCAGTTCTTC,TRBJ2-1,TRBV13,TRBD2,-
CASTRGGVSGNTIYF,TGTGCCAGCACCCGAGGGGGGGTTTCTGGAAACACCATATATTTT,TRBJ1-3,TRBV11-3,-,-
CASSILAGGLAKNIQYF,TGTGCCAGTAGTATTCTAGCGGGGGGGCTTGCCAAAAACATTCAGTACTTC,TRBJ2-4,TRBV19,TRBD2,once
CASSRLVALTDTQYF,TGTGCCAGCAGCCGACTAGTAGCCCTCACAGATACGCAGTATTTT,TRBJ2-3,TRBV11-2,-,-
CASRGQGKYEQYF,TGTGCCAGCAGAGGACAGGGGAAGTACGAGCAGTACTTC,TRBJ2-7,TRBV12-3/TRBV12-4,TRBD1,few
CASSRGTGELFF,TGTGCCAGCAGCAGGGGGACCGGGGAGCTGTTTTTT,TRBJ2-2,TRBV6-5,TRBD1,-
CANLFGGANYGYTF,TGTGCCAACCTTTTTGGGGGGGCTAACTATGGCTACACCTTC,TRBJ1-2,TRBV2,-,-
CASSDPTGVGEGKAFF,TGTGCCAGCAGTGATCCTACAGGGGTAGGCGAGGGGAAAGCTTTCTTT,TRBJ1-1,TRBV6-1,TRBD1,-
CASSSGTGFEETQYF,TGTGCCAGCAGCTCCGGGACAGGGTTTGAGGAGACCCAGTACTTC,TRBJ2-5,TRBV11-2,TRBD1,once
CASRQARGNTEAFF,TGTGCCAGCCGCCAGGCCAGGGGGAACACTGAAGCTTTCTTT,TRBJ1-1,TRBV2,-,-
CASSPQGGYTEAFF,TGTGCCAGCAGCCCACAGGGAGGGTACACTGAAGCTTTCTTT,TRBJ1-1,TRBV27,-,-
CASSPDRSGNTGELFF,TGTGCCAGCAGTCCCGACAGATCAGGGAACACCGGGGAGCTGTTTTTT,TRBJ2-2,TRBV6-6,-,-
CASSLVGWGGRAQDTQYF,TGTGCCAGCAGCTTAGTGGGCTGGGGGGGGCGCGCACAAGATACGCAGTATTTT,TRBJ2-3,TRBV11-2,-,-
CAQAAGEETQYF,TGTGCCCAAGCCGCCGGGGAAGAGACCCAGTACTTC,TRBJ2-5,TRBV30,-,-
CASSLLAGVGYTQYF,TGTGCCAGCAGCTTATTAGCGGGAGTGGGGTATACGCAGTATTTT,TRBJ2-3,TRBV7-8,TRBD2,-
CASSGGNQETQYF,TGTGCCAGTAGCGGGGGGAACCAAGAGACCCAGTACTTC,TRBJ2-5,TRBV19,TRBD2,-
CASSTRLAGNTDTQYF,TGTGCCAGCAGCACAAGACTAGCGGGGAACACAGATACGCAGTATTTT,TRBJ2-3,TRBV7-2,TRBD2,-
CAHAKQGANTEAFF,TGTGCCCATGCAAAACAGGGGGCAAACACTGAAGCTTTCTTT,TRBJ1-1,TRBV18,TRBD1,-
CASSIGTGGVYNEQFF,TGTGCCAGTAGTATAGGGACGGGGGGCGTATACAATGAGCAGTTCTTC,TRBJ2-1,TRBV19,-,few
CASRGGTSVLPAYEQYF,TGCGCCAGCAGGGGGGGGACTAGCGTCCTCCCGGCCTACGAGCAGTACTTC,TRBJ2-7,TRBV5-1,TRBD2,many
CASSVPGQHNSPLHF,TGTGCCAGCAGCGTACCGGGACAGCACAATTCACCCCTCCACTTT,TRBJ1-6,TRBV6-5,TRBD1,-
CASSSPGHPYEQYF,TGTGCCAGCAGCTCTCCGGGACATCCCTACGAGCAGTACTTC,TRBJ2-7,TRBV5-5,-,-
CASSLTSGSLGNEQFF,TGTGCCAGCAGCCTGACTAGCGGGAGCCTCGGGAATGAGCAGTTCTTC,TRBJ2-1,TRBV6-4,TRBD2,-
CASSLVSSSYEQYF,TGTGCCAGCAGCTTGGTTTCCAGTTCCTACGAGCAGTACTTC,TRBJ2-7,TRBV5-6,-,-
CASSQDLLAETTDTQYF,TGTGCCAGCAGCCAAGATTTACTAGCGGAAACCACAGATACGCAGTATTTT,TRBJ2-3,TRBV4-2,TRBD2,-